This TCR beta chain was captured by sequencing in a study of shared clonotypes between healthy human individuals. Across the whole study: The cohort comprised a couple of women and a few men. Their ages spanned 18 to 49 years.

Repertoires were generated with immunoSEQ multiplex PCR, while TCRdb's copy carries only in-frame clones and drops some. The sample holds approximately 2.3 million clones, approximately 95% seen once. A remark on this clone: Its target is unknown. The same CDR3 arises from other DNA sequences in this sample as well.

Looked up from germline, CDR1 is SGDLS and CDR2 is YYNGEE. V was cut by 0 bases and J by 0 bases, with 9 bases left in between. The CDR3 has 15 residues. General study results and limits: A handful of donors shared around 5% of their naive CD4 clonotypes. Sequencing depth was predicted to influence how clonotypes are shared among donors.

The study drew its donors from healthy HIV-negative adults without recent acute infections or vaccinations. The chain links TRBV9 to TRBJ1-1; tentatively, D is TRBD1 (5 bases). The sequencing input was naive CD4+ T cells from PBMCs. Stated subset: CD45RA+ positively selected. The sequence was obtained from a man aged 18 to 35 in good health. Some clones in this sample may be carry-over from other donors' samples. The chain's CDR3 is CASSVAPGMNTEAFF. The CDR3 DNA follows: TGTGCCAGCAGCGTAGCTCCAGGGATGAACACTGAAGCTTTCTTT.